This record covers a single T cell receptor beta chain. Its antigen remains unknown. This table comes from immunoSEQ multiplex PCR, and its TCRdb copy is limited to in-frame clones, with some not included. The data show fewer than 200,000 clones, approximately 90% seen once. This record belongs to a study of T cell responses to AZD1222 COVID-19 vaccine. Study-wide results and caveats: Spike was spanned by vaccine-associated CD4 TCRs, which were dominant at 160-218 and 743-854. Seropositive at baseline were only a handful of AZD1222 recipients. Spike-specific TCR breadth and depth were elevated following two AZD1222 doses.

Germline CDR1 reads SGHRS; CDR2 reads YFSETQ. J was trimmed by 1 base and V by 0 bases; bases with no gene match: 4. The CDR3 consists of 16 residues. V usage is TRBV5-1 and J usage is TRBJ2-5; 9 positions agree with TRBD2. The sequences come from peripheral blood, collected on day 0 of AZD1222 vaccination. The sequence was collected from an adult in good health. CDR3 protein: CASSLGSGGLQETQYF. CDR3 bases: TGCGCCAGCAGCTTGGGTAGCGGGGGCCTCCAAGAGACCCAGTACTTC.